A single sample gave rise to the 9 T cell receptor beta chains below, sequenced in a study of blood T cell repertoires in COVID-19. Only in-frame clones appear in the TCRdb table, and some are missing; sequencing was by immunoSEQ multiplex PCR. Of 50,000 to 85,000 clones listed, about 91% are singletons. Input material: peripheral blood. The origin of the receptors is a human donor in a cohort sampled during active COVID-19.

This chain joins TRBV6-2 or TRBV6-3 and TRBJ2-3; TRBD1 aligns across 9 bases. Losses at the gene ends were 5 bases for V and 3 bases for J; bases not matched to a gene: 3. This CDR3 is 14 amino acids long. Germline V gene lookup returns CDR1 MNHEY and CDR2 SVGEGT. The CDR3 sequence is CASSLTGGTDTQYF. The CDR3 DNA reads as TGTGCCAGCAGTCTGACAGGGGGAACAGATACGCAGTATTTT.

The sample holds one count of this clone. The chain couples TRBV5-1 to TRBJ2-7; tentative D call: TRBD1 (5 bases). The CDR3 sequence is 14 residues long. The germline gives CDR1 SGHRS, CDR2 YFSETQ. Between the trimmed V and J ends, which lost 2 bases and 6 bases, there was a span of 15 bases. The CDR3 reads CASSFSQGWSEQYF. The CDR3 DNA reads TGCGCCAGCAGCTTTTCGCAGGGATGGTCCGAGCAGTACTTC.

This chain connects TRBV7-6 to TRBJ1-3; 7 bases fit TRBD1. The germline V gene has CDR1 SGHVS and CDR2 FNYEAQ. CDR3 length: 15 amino acids. Germline trimming cut 5 bases from V and 3 bases from J; bases unmatched to any gene: 7. The DNA of the CDR3 is TGTGCCAGCAGCCTACAGACAGGGTTTGGAAACACCATATATTTT. It yields the protein CASSLQTGFGNTIYF.

This chain links TRBV28 with TRBJ1-2, with TRBD1 matching 7 bases. The germline V gene has CDR1 MDHEN and CDR2 SYDVKM. The CDR3 runs to 14 residues. V shed 3 bases, J shed 7 bases, and the junction held 8 bases outside the gene matches. CDR3: CASSLMEGAGGYTF. The CDR3 region has the DNA TGTGCCAGCAGTTTGATGGAGGGGGCTGGTGGCTACACCTTC.

This chain connects TRBV19 to TRBJ1-2, with 8 positions matching TRBD1. Germline V lookup: CDR1 LNHDA, CDR2 SQIVND (reference sequence). The CDR3 length is 18 residues. Trimming removed 2 bases from V and 2 bases from J; junction bases left unmatched: 13. The CDR3 DNA reads as TGTGCCAGTAGTATAAGGGGACAGGCCTTCCCCATCAACTATGGCTACACCTTC. This encodes CASSIRGQAFPINYGYTF. Combining the CDR3 with reference TRBV19 and TRBJ1-2 gives the whole variable domain DGGITQSPKYLFRKEGQNVTLSCEQNLNHDAMYWYRQDPGQGLRLIYYSQIVNDFQKGDIAEGYSVSREKKESFPLTVTSAQKNPTAFYLCASSIRGQAFPINYGYTFGSGTRLTVV.

V gene TRBV28 combines with J gene TRBJ2-4; D not certain. The ends were cut back, 7 bases at V and 6 bases at J, with 16 bases in the middle. This CDR3 has 14 amino acids. Germline CDR1 MDHEN, CDR2 SYDVKM. The DNA of the CDR3 is TGTGCCAGCACCGATTTGGTAACCAGAAACATTCAGTACTTC. This codes for CASTDLVTRNIQYF.

V usage is TRBV28 and J usage is TRBJ1-2; D is ambiguous. CDR3 size: 15 residues. The germline V and J ends were trimmed by 6 bases and 2 bases, with 16 bases remaining between them. Looked up from germline, CDR1 is MDHEN and CDR2 is SYDVKM. CDR3 amino acids: CASRPSTGKNYGYTF. Written as DNA, the CDR3 is TGTGCCAGCAGACCTTCCACCGGGAAGAACTATGGCTACACCTTC.

The V call is TRBV19, the J call TRBJ2-5; 7 bases line up with TRBD2. This CDR3 has 14 residues. V shed 4 bases and J 4 bases; nucleotides not matched to a gene: 6. CDR1 is LNHDA, CDR2 SQIVND, per germline (reference sequence). This CDR3 reads CASSREGRRETQYF. CDR3 nucleotide sequence: TGTGCCAGTAGTAGGGAGGGGCGTCGAGAGACCCAGTACTTC.

The rearrangement links TRBV6-5 to TRBJ1-6; 8 bases are shared with TRBD1. CDR3 length: 15 amino acids. CDR1 is MNHEY, CDR2 SVGAGI, per germline. Trimming removed 0 bases from V and 11 bases from J; junction bases left unmatched: 6. This CDR3 reads CASSYSNRGDAPLHF. In nucleotides, the CDR3 is TGTGCCAGCAGTTACTCAAACAGGGGGGATGCACCCCTCCACTTT.